The rows below give T cell receptor beta chains drawn from one sample of a study of blood T cell repertoires in COVID-19. The table came from immunoSEQ multiplex PCR; TCRdb's copy has only in-frame clones and leaves some out. The table lists a few hundred thousand clones, about 91% of them singletons. Sequencing was carried out using peripheral blood. The receptors shown here come from a woman aged 40 to 50 who had recovered from COVID-19. Both conserved end residues are trimmed from each CDR3.

J gene | V gene | CDR3 protein
TRBJ2-2 | TRBV11-2 | ASSRQGTGELF
TRBJ2-3 | TRBV7-7 | ASSLDWRGGTDTQY
TRBJ2-3 | TRBV6-5 | ASSYSIAGTDTQY
TRBJ1-5 | TRBV27 | ASRRQYSNQPQH
TRBJ1-3 | TRBV27 | ASSSGLRNTIY
TRBJ2-3 | TRBV24-1 | ATSDSGHVTDTQY
TRBJ2-7 | TRBV27 | ASSLVPGGYEQY
TRBJ1-6 | TRBV5-1 | ASSSDSSYNSPLH
TRBJ1-5 | TRBV18 | ASQPSRGTQPQH
TRBJ2-1 | TRBV28 | ASSQLAGVYNEQF
TRBJ2-7 | TRBV12-5 | ASGSGDRVPYEQY
TRBJ2-3 | TRBV5-1 | ASSLARGGRGTDTQY
TRBJ1-2 | TRBV6-5 | ASSYSHRDYGYT
TRBJ2-3 | TRBV6-5 | ASMSRDRGADTQY
TRBJ1-3 | TRBV6-5 | ASSRGQGAGNTIY
TRBJ2-1 | TRBV5-4 | ASSGAGTGGLYEQF